The rows below give T cell receptor beta chains drawn from one sample of a study of blood T cell repertoires in COVID-19. Some clones are missing from TCRdb's copy, which holds only in-frame ones; the method was immunoSEQ multiplex PCR. Of about 210,000 clones listed, around 85% are singletons. Specimen: PBMCs or T cells enriched from blood (not recorded which). Receptors were obtained from a woman aged 35 to 49 with acute COVID-19. CDR3s include the opening cysteine and the closing phenylalanine or tryptophan. The D gene is left open where the match is weak. A clone size is listed for some rows: how often the clone was seen (once, few, many), or a class if it is expanded.

V gene	D gene	clone size	J gene	CDR3 protein	CDR3 DNA
TRBV5-1	NA	NA	TRBJ2-2	CASSPQAAAGELFF	TGCGCCAGCAGCCCCCAAGCGGCGGCCGGGGAGCTGTTTTTT
TRBV24-1	NA	NA	TRBJ1-5	CATSGGQGNQPQHF	TGTGCCACCAGTGGGGGTCAGGGAAATCAGCCCCAGCATTTT
TRBV7-2	TRBD2	NA	TRBJ2-1	CASSLLAGGGYNEQFF	TGTGCCAGCAGCTTACTAGCGGGAGGGGGGTACAATGAGCAGTTCTTC
TRBV11-2	TRBD1	NA	TRBJ2-7	CASSPRRDRAYEQYF	TGTGCCAGCAGCCCTCGTCGGGACAGAGCCTACGAGCAGTACTTC
TRBV6-5	TRBD2	NA	TRBJ2-3	CASRALAGTQYF	TGTGCCAGCAGGGCCCTAGCGGGGACGCAGTATTTT
TRBV6-5	TRBD2	NA	TRBJ2-7	CASINGGGDSYEQYF	TGTGCCAGCATTAACGGGGGGGGCGACTCCTACGAGCAGTACTTC
TRBV5-1	NA	NA	TRBJ2-5	CASSLATHQETQYF	TGCGCCAGCAGCCTAGCGACCCACCAAGAGACCCAGTACTTC
TRBV5-4	TRBD2	NA	TRBJ2-7	CASSDQSGSLYEQYF	TGTGCCAGCAGCGACCAGAGCGGGAGCTTGTACGAGCAGTACTTC
TRBV7-2	TRBD2	NA	TRBJ2-7	CASSLFEATSGSEQYF	TGTGCCAGCAGCTTATTTGAGGCAACTAGCGGGAGCGAGCAGTACTTC
TRBV13	TRBD1	NA	TRBJ1-1	CASSIPGTGDGAFF	TGTGCCAGCAGCATACCCGGGACAGGGGATGGAGCTTTCTTT
TRBV5-1	NA	NA	TRBJ1-2	CASSLEHTRYGYTF	TGCGCCAGCAGCTTGGAGCATACCCGCTATGGCTACACCTTC
TRBV15	TRBD1	NA	TRBJ2-7	CATSRDTGVGQYF	TGTGCCACCAGCAGGGACACAGGGGTCGGGCAGTACTTC
TRBV3-1/TRBV3-2	TRBD2	few	TRBJ2-5	CASSQGVTSGSEETQYF	TGTGCCAGCAGCCAAGGGGTAACTAGCGGGAGCGAAGAGACCCAGTACTTC
TRBV2	TRBD1	NA	TRBJ1-4	CASTPDRGVEKLFF	TGTGCCAGCACCCCGGACAGGGGTGTTGAAAAACTGTTTTTT
TRBV6-5	TRBD1	NA	TRBJ2-7	CASSLTGTDYEQYF	TGTGCCAGCAGTCTCACCGGGACAGACTACGAGCAGTACTTC
TRBV29-1	TRBD1	NA	TRBJ2-3	CSPRTGWGSDTQYF	TGCAGTCCCCGGACAGGGTGGGGGTCAGATACGCAGTATTTT
TRBV19	TRBD2	NA	TRBJ2-1	CASSGGLGEQFF	TGTGCCAGTAGCGGGGGACTAGGTGAGCAGTTCTTC
TRBV28	NA	NA	TRBJ2-1	CASSAPRRDRNNEQFF	TGTGCCAGCAGTGCCCCACGGCGGGACCGGAACAATGAGCAGTTCTTC
TRBV21-1	NA	once	TRBJ2-1	CASSNGPGGSYNEQFF	TGTGCCAGCAGCAACGGGCCGGGGGGCTCCTACAATGAGCAGTTCTTC
TRBV19	NA	NA	TRBJ1-1	CASTNYQAGGTEAFF	TGTGCCAGTACCAACTATCAGGCGGGGGGCACTGAAGCTTTCTTT
TRBV6-5	NA	once	TRBJ1-1	CASSPGATWTEAFF	TGTGCCAGCAGCCCAGGGGCGACGTGGACTGAAGCTTTCTTT
TRBV23-1	TRBD1	NA	TRBJ2-7	CASSQSWTGGHEQYF	TGCGCCAGCAGTCAAAGTTGGACAGGGGGCCACGAGCAGTACTTC
TRBV3-1/TRBV3-2	TRBD2	NA	TRBJ2-5	CASSPLLAGGRETQYF	TGTGCCAGCAGCCCACTCCTTGCGGGAGGCCGAGAGACCCAGTACTTC
TRBV24-1	NA	NA	TRBJ2-2	CATSDAGMNTGELFF	TGTGCCACCAGTGACGCCGGGATGAACACCGGGGAGCTGTTTTTT
TRBV7-2	NA	NA	TRBJ1-1	CASSPQQDLNTEAFF	TGTGCCAGCAGCCCCCAACAGGACCTGAACACTGAAGCTTTCTTT
TRBV28	TRBD1	NA	TRBJ2-1	CASSFPGTGGRNEQFF	TGTGCCAGCAGTTTCCCCGGGACAGGGGGCCGCAATGAGCAGTTCTTC
TRBV6-1	NA	few	TRBJ1-5	CASSEVWYRVSNQPQHF	TGTGCCAGCAGTGAAGTTTGGTACAGGGTTAGCAATCAGCCCCAGCATTTT
TRBV5-6	NA	NA	TRBJ2-1	CASSSLGSADYNEQFF	TGTGCCAGCAGCTCCCTGGGTAGCGCCGACTACAATGAGCAGTTCTTC
TRBV10-2	TRBD1	few	TRBJ1-2	CASTPDRALGYTF	TGCGCCAGCACCCCGGACAGGGCCCTTGGCTACACCTTC
TRBV29-1	TRBD1	once	TRBJ2-7	CSVEGDRAYEQYF	TGCAGCGTTGAAGGGGACAGGGCCTACGAGCAGTACTTC
TRBV4-3	TRBD1	NA	TRBJ2-7	CASSQVAGTGLYEQYF	TGCGCCAGCAGCCAAGTAGCTGGGACAGGGCTCTACGAGCAGTACTTC
TRBV6-5	NA	NA	TRBJ2-1	CASSRLPSNEQFF	TGTGCCAGCAGCCGACTTCCCTCCAATGAGCAGTTCTTC
TRBV28	NA	NA	TRBJ1-6	CASSLRSPLHF	TGTGCCAGCAGTTTACGGTCACCCCTCCACTTT
TRBV19	NA	NA	TRBJ1-1	CASSMGGMNTEAFF	TGTGCCAGTAGTATGGGGGGAATGAACACTGAAGCTTTCTTT
TRBV4-2	TRBD1	NA	TRBJ2-3	CASGTGTVSSTDTQYF	TGTGCCAGCGGAACCGGGACAGTGTCTAGCACAGATACGCAGTATTTT
TRBV6-5	NA	NA	TRBJ2-3	CASSPRSEGSDTQYF	TGTGCCAGCAGCCCGAGATCGGAGGGATCAGATACGCAGTATTTT
TRBV10-3	NA	NA	TRBJ2-2	CAISEVGGTGELFF	TGTGCCATCAGTGAGGTTGGCGGCACCGGGGAGCTGTTTTTT
TRBV28	NA	NA	TRBJ2-7	CASSSSSYEQYF	TGTGCCAGCAGTTCGAGCTCCTACGAGCAGTACTTC
TRBV7-8	TRBD2	NA	TRBJ2-5	CASSPPGLAGVETQYF	TGTGCCAGCAGCCCCCCGGGACTAGCGGGAGTCGAGACCCAGTACTTC
TRBV6-4	NA	NA	TRBJ1-1	CASRAGPTGEAFF	TGTGCCAGCAGGGCAGGGCCGACTGGCGAAGCTTTCTTT
TRBV6-5	NA	NA	TRBJ2-7	CASSYSTGSTYEQYF	TGTGCCAGCAGTTACTCGACTGGGTCCACCTACGAGCAGTACTTC
TRBV30	NA	NA	TRBJ1-1	CAWREDLYTEAFF	TGTGCCTGGAGGGAGGACCTATACACTGAAGCTTTCTTT
TRBV4-3	TRBD1	NA	TRBJ1-4	CASSQGGQGNEKLFF	TGCGCCAGCAGCCAAGGCGGACAGGGGAATGAAAAACTGTTTTTT
TRBV5-1	TRBD2	NA	TRBJ2-5	CASSLFRTSGSGETQYF	TGCGCCAGCAGCTTATTTCGGACTAGCGGGAGTGGAGAGACCCAGTACTTC
TRBV3-1/TRBV3-2	NA	NA	TRBJ2-1	CASSHYSEIEQFF	TGTGCCAGCAGCCACTATAGCGAGATTGAGCAGTTCTTC
TRBV3-1/TRBV3-2	NA	NA	TRBJ2-1	CASSQQNNEQFF	TGTGCCAGCAGCCAACAAAACAATGAGCAGTTCTTC
TRBV28	NA	NA	TRBJ2-4	CASSPVQNIQYF	TGTGCCAGCAGTCCGGTTCAAAACATTCAGTACTTC
TRBV3-1/TRBV3-2	TRBD1	NA	TRBJ1-1	CASSQVLGQGDTEAFF	TGTGCCAGCAGCCAAGTATTAGGACAGGGGGACACTGAAGCTTTCTTT